This T cell receptor beta chain appears in the sequencing data of a study of blood T cell repertoires in COVID-19. Background on the study: From T cells, B-cell-depleted T cells, or PBMCs came the material, which was cDNA or gDNA.

From germline, CDR1 is MDHEN and CDR2 SYDVKM. V lost 4 bases and J 4 bases, leaving 10 bases between the germline ends. This CDR3 spans 13 amino acids. Profiling relied on immunoSEQ multiplex PCR, and the TCRdb table lists in-frame clones only, not all of them. Of 90,000 to 110,000 clones listed, 81% are singletons. V usage is TRBV28 and J usage is TRBJ1-2, with D perhaps TRBD1 (5 bases). The sequenced sample consisted of peripheral blood. This TCR was recovered from a man of 80 years or more with acute or convalescent COVID-19. The CDR3 DNA is TGTGCCAGCAGTTCAGGACAAGTCTATGGCTACACCTTC. As protein: CASSSGQVYGYTF.